This T cell receptor beta chain emerged from a study of synovial regulatory T cells in juvenile arthritis. For the study at large: Roughly six patients were on methotrexate and three were untreated.

Study results and limitations: Blood Treg cells that were inflammation-associated showed lower TCR diversity than other blood Treg cells.

Measured with immunoSEQ multiplex PCR; TCRdb has only the in-frame clones, and not every one. The sample totals roughly 9,900 clones. For this clone: The antigen is unknown.

Germline assignment: CDR1 SGHTA and CDR2 FQGNSA. The CDR3 runs to 13 residues. This entry has no DNA. This receptor was obtained from a donor aged 2-30 years with juvenile idiopathic arthritis. V gene TRBV7-2 combines with J gene TRBJ1-5; absent DNA, TCRdb's TRBD1 call cannot be checked. The sequenced material came from Treg cells from blood. Noted subset: HLA-DR+ inflammation-associated blood Treg cells. The CDR3: CASQTGLNQPQHF.